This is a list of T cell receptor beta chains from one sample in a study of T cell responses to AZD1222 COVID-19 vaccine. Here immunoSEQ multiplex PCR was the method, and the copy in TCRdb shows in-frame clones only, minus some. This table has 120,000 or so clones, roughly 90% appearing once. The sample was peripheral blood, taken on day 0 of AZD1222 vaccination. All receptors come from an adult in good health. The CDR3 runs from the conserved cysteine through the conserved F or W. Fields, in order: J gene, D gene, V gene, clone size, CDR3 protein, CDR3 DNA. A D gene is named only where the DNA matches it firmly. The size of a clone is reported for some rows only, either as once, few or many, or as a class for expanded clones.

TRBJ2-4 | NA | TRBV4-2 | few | CASSRNTGSAKNIQYF | TGTGCCAGCAGCAGGAACACAGGGTCGGCCAAAAACATTCAGTACTTC
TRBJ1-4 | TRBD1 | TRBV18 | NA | CASSSQGEEMKSLFF | TGTGCCAGCTCGTCACAGGGGGAAGAAATGAAAAGTCTGTTTTTT
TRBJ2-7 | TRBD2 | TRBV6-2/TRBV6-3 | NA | CASSVSGSLAYEQYF | TGTGCCAGCAGTGTGAGCGGGAGCCTGGCCTACGAGCAGTACTTC
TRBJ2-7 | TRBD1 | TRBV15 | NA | CASCPGQIHEQYF | TGTGCCTCCTGTCCGGGACAGATCCACGAGCAGTACTTC
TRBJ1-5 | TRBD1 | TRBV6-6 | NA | CASSGMDRKNQPQHF | TGTGCCAGCAGTGGGATGGACAGGAAAAATCAGCCCCAGCATTTT
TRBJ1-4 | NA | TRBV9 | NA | CASSPEGGRNEKLFF | TGTGCCAGCAGCCCTGAGGGGGGGAGAAATGAAAAACTGTTTTTT
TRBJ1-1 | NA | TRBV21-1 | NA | CASSAGAQSQTEAFF | TGTGCCAGCAGTGCGGGGGCCCAGTCGCAGACTGAAGCTTTCTTT
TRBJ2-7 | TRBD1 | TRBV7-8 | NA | CASSLVGTGGYEQYF | TGTGCCAGCAGCTTAGTCGGGACAGGGGGCTACGAGCAGTACTTC
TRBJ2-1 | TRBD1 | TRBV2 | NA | CASSQRGPNEQFF | TGTGCCAGCAGTCAGAGGGGGCCAAATGAGCAGTTCTTC
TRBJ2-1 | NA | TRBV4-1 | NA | CASTRDNEQFF | TGCGCTAGCACCAGGGATAATGAGCAGTTCTTC
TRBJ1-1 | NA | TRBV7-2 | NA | CASSKTGNTEAFF | TGTGCCAGCAGCAAGACAGGGAACACTGAAGCTTTCTTT
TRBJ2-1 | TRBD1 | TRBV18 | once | CASSLGTGGLLEQFF | TGTGCCAGCTCACTAGGGACAGGGGGACTTCTGGAGCAGTTCTTC
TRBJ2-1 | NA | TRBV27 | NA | CASSVGVLGPYNEQFF | TGTGCCAGCAGTGTAGGGGTCCTAGGCCCTTACAATGAGCAGTTCTTC
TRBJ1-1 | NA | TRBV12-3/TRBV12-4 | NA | CASSFTGGTEAFF | TGTGCCAGCAGTTTCACAGGAGGGACTGAAGCTTTCTTT
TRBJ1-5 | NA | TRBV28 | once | CASSSPRGVSNQPQHF | TGTGCCAGCAGTTCGCCCCGGGGGGTTAGCAATCAGCCCCAGCATTTT
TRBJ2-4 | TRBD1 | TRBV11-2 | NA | CASSLMGQGVLIQYF | TGTGCCAGCAGCCTTATGGGACAGGGGGTTCTCATTCAGTACTTC
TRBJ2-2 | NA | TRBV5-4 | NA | CASSAAAMTGELFF | TGTGCCAGCAGCGCGGCGGCTATGACCGGGGAGCTGTTTTTT